These 27 T cell receptor beta chains share one sample of origin, sequenced in a study of response to subunit inactivated influenza vaccine. TCRdb independently ran MiXCR on the RT-PCR reads; one entry per CDR3 protein. The data show hundreds of thousands of distinct CDR3 sequences, roughly 11% seen once. The sample was PBMCs from blood, taken about 40 days after vaccination. The receptors shown here come from a man in his fifties or sixties who received an inactivated influenza vaccine.

The chain recombines TRBV4-3 with TRBJ2-7; D remains ambiguous. Trimming stripped 0 bases from V and 6 bases from J, with 15 bases between. CDR3 length: 15 amino acids. The germline CDR1 and CDR2 sequences are LGHNA and YSLEER. CDR3 loop: CASSQDPGPTGEQYF. As DNA, the CDR3 is TGCGCCAGCAGCCAAGATCCCGGACCCACTGGCGAGCAGTACTTC.

The V gene is TRBV4-2, the J gene TRBJ2-1, with 8 nucleotides matching TRBD2. Germline loops: CDR1 LGHNA, CDR2 YNFKEQ. The CDR3 contains 18 residues. Unmatched junction bases numbered 11, after V lost 0 bases and J lost 4 bases. CDR3 in DNA: TGTGCCAGCAGCCAAGACGGTGGCGGGAGGTATCAATACAATGAGCAGTTCTTC. This sequence encodes CASSQDGGGRYQYNEQFF.

The chain uses TRBV29-1 and TRBJ2-7; 7 nucleotides align to TRBD1. Germline V gives CDR1 SQVTM, CDR2 ANQGSEA. After removal of 4 bases from V and 6 bases from J, the junction contained 6 bases not matched to a gene. This CDR3 spans 12 amino acids. CDR3 bases: TGCAGCGTTGCTACCGGGACAGCCGAGCAGTACTTC. Its translation: CSVATGTAEQYF.

This clonotype showed up just a few times. The rearrangement joins TRBV25-1 to TRBJ2-7; D might be TRBD1 (6 bases). Germline values: CDR1 MGHDK, CDR2 SYGVNS. The CDR3 is 14 amino acids. The V gene lost 4 bases and the J gene lost 7 bases, with 17 bases spanning the gap. For the CDR3, the DNA is TGTGCCAGCAGTGGAGCCGTGGGGGCTTGGGAGCAGTACTTC. This codes for CASSGAVGAWEQYF.

This clonotype was picked up many times. This chain uses TRBV10-3 with TRBJ2-7, with TRBD1 matching over 7 bases. This CDR3 spans 13 amino acids. V was clipped by 10 bases and J by 3 bases; unmatched bases: 9. The V gene's germline CDR1 is ENHRY and CDR2 SYGVKD. This CDR3 reads CATVRQGHYEQYF. CDR3 DNA sequence: TGTGCCACTGTCCGACAGGGTCACTACGAGCAGTACTTC.

This clonotype was seen more than once but under ten times. The rearrangement links TRBV24-1 to TRBJ2-1, with 8 bases fitting TRBD1. The CDR3 is 16 amino acids. J lost 6 bases, V lost 3 bases, and 9 bases had no gene match. Per germline, CDR1 KGHDR and CDR2 SFDVKD. The CDR3 sequence is CATSDNSRTGSNEQFF. CDR3 coding DNA: TGTGCCACCAGTGATAACTCGCGGACAGGGTCCAATGAGCAGTTCTTC.

This clonotype was counted only a few times. The chain has TRBV6-2 or TRBV6-3 and TRBJ2-3; no clear D gene. Germline V CDR1 and CDR2: MNHEY, SVGEGT. This CDR3 spans 14 amino acids. V was pared by 6 bases and J by 2 bases, with 12 bases between. The CDR3 DNA sequence: TGTGCCAGCAGCCCTCCAGCTACCACAGATACGCAGTATTTT. This encodes CASSPPATTDTQYF.

This clonotype was detected only once. The chain couples TRBV28 to TRBJ2-5; possibly TRBD2 for D (5 bases). The CDR3 runs to 14 residues. Germline CDR1 and CDR2: MDHEN and SYDVKM. Deletions cut 3 bases from V and 8 bases from J, with 16 bases between. Written as DNA, the CDR3 is TGTGCCAGCAGTTTCCGGCAAAGAGAGGGTACCCAGTACTTC. This encodes CASSFRQREGTQYF.

This clonotype was seen only a few times. The rearrangement uses TRBV12-3 or TRBV12-4 and TRBJ2-7; no reliable D call. Trimming stripped 4 bases from V and 9 bases from J, with 19 bases between. The CDR3 extends over 14 amino acids. This CDR3 reads CASSYGSGSRGQYF. CDR3 DNA sequence: TGTGCCAGCAGTTATGGATCCGGGTCGCGAGGGCAGTACTTC.

As for this clonotype: The CDR3 end shows no conserved phenylalanine or tryptophan, and so a read error is likely. This chain joins TRBV6-1 and TRBJ1-1; 7 bases are a match to TRBD1. V was pared by 5 bases and J by 2 bases, with 8 bases of the junction left unmatched. The CDR3 has 15 residues. From germline, CDR1 is MNHNS and CDR2 SASEGT. In DNA form, the CDR3 reads TGTGCCAGCAGTCTGGGACAGTTATTAAACACTGAAGCTTTCTAT. This gives the protein CASSLGQLLNTEAFY.

This clonotype was detected many times. V gene TRBV12-3 or TRBV12-4 combines with J gene TRBJ2-5, with a possible D match to TRBD2 (6 bases). V gave up 3 bases and J gave up 3 bases, with 11 bases separating them. The CDR3 has 14 amino acids. This CDR3 is CASSFAGPKETQYF. The CDR3 nucleotides read TGTGCCAGCAGTTTCGCGGGGCCAAAAGAGACCCAGTACTTC.

This clonotype was counted ten times or more. The gene calls are TRBV20-1 and TRBJ2-1; 12 bases are shared with TRBD2. Germline CDR1 reads DFQATT; CDR2 reads SNEGSKA (reference sequence). The J segment lost 5 bases and the V segment lost 3 bases, leaving 14 bases of the junction unmatched. This CDR3 comprises 18 residues. The CDR3 loop is CSASYDPSGRVKDNEQFF. The CDR3 bases are TGCAGTGCTAGTTATGATCCTAGCGGGAGGGTTAAGGACAATGAGCAGTTCTTC.

This clonotype has only a few counts. This rearrangement joins TRBV4-3 to TRBJ2-6, with a possible D match to TRBD1 (6 bases). Germline CDR1 LGHNA, CDR2 YSLEER. V was shortened by 6 bases and J by 0 bases, with 12 bases between the two germline ends. The CDR3 contains 16 residues. CDR3: CASSRGQFSGANVLTF. CDR3 coding DNA: TGCGCCAGCAGTCGAGGACAGTTCTCTGGGGCCAACGTCCTGACTTTC.

This clonotype was found a few times. The chain employs TRBV11-2 and TRBJ2-1; D not resolved. V shed 6 bases and J shed 5 bases, with 20 bases lying between them. Germline V gene data show CDR1 as SGHAT and CDR2 as FQNNGV. This CDR3 spans 16 amino acids. CDR3 sequence (DNA): TGTGCCAGCAGAAACCAACCGGTCGGGCATCACAATGAGCAGTTCTTC. This codes for CASRNQPVGHHNEQFF.

V and J are TRBV20-1 and TRBJ2-3, with 15 bases fitting TRBD2. The trim removed 4 bases at V and 2 bases at J, leaving 4 bases unmatched. The CDR3 is 16 amino acids. The germline gives CDR1 DFQATT, CDR2 SNEGSKA (reference sequence). CDR3 sequence: CSATGTSGRYTDTQYF. In nucleotides, the CDR3 is TGCAGTGCTACCGGGACTAGCGGGAGGTACACAGATACGCAGTATTTT.

At least ten counts were recorded for this clonotype. This chain uses TRBV6-1 with TRBJ2-2, with 10 bases that match TRBD2. This CDR3 has 15 amino acids. Germline V CDR1 and CDR2: MNHNS, SASEGT. After removal of 9 bases from V and 0 bases from J, the junction contained 4 bases not matched to a gene. DNA for the CDR3: TGTGCCAGGATAGCGGGAGGTACGAACACCGGGGAGCTGTTTTTT. This translates into CARIAGGTNTGELFF.

This clonotype was seen at least ten times. This chain links TRBV12-3 or TRBV12-4 with TRBJ1-3, with a possible D match to TRBD1 (5 bases). The CDR3 has 15 residues. Trimming pared 5 bases from V and 6 bases from J, leaving 17 bases between. CDR3 residues: CASSPTSGGANTIYF. The DNA for the CDR3 is TGTGCCAGCAGTCCTACTTCGGGGGGTGCAAACACCATATATTTT.

This clonotype turned up a few times. The chain recombines TRBV18 with TRBJ2-1, with TRBD2 matching over 9 bases. Germline CDR1 reads KGHSH; CDR2 reads LQKENI. The CDR3 is 16 residues long. Germline trimming cut 6 bases from V and 2 bases from J; bases unmatched to any gene: 8. The CDR3 is CASSDSGGPPYNEQFF. The CDR3 coding sequence is TGTGCCAGCTCCGATAGCGGGGGTCCTCCCTACAATGAGCAGTTCTTC.

This clonotype was observed at least ten times. The chain carries TRBV7-9 and TRBJ2-2, with D uncertain. The CDR3 spans 13 residues. Germline loops: CDR1 SEHNR, CDR2 FQNEAQ (reference sequence). V was clipped by 0 bases and J by 6 bases, with 5 bases between them. The CDR3 reads CASSLAVAGELFF. CDR3 nucleotides: TGTGCCAGCAGCTTAGCAGTTGCCGGGGAGCTGTTTTTT.

The rearrangement joins TRBV5-1 to TRBJ2-1; no reliable D call. Germline CDR1 reads SGHRS; CDR2 reads YFSETQ. Trimming stripped 2 bases from V and 6 bases from J, with 9 bases between. This CDR3 has 13 residues. The chain's CDR3 is CASSLGRLNEQFF. CDR3 DNA sequence: TGCGCCAGCAGCTTAGGCAGACTCAATGAGCAGTTCTTC.

This clonotype was recorded many times. The CDR3: CASKGGDTQYF. In nucleotides, the CDR3 is TGTGCCAGCAAAGGTGGTGATACGCAGTATTTT. The rearrangement joins TRBV12-3 or TRBV12-4 to TRBJ2-3; D is undetermined. CDR3 length equals 11 residues. Trimming took off 7 bases at V and 6 bases at J, with 8 bases between the two ends.

This clonotype showed up just a few times. CDR3 in amino acids: CASSPPGRRQETQYF. The CDR3 nucleotides read TGTGCCAGCAGCCCTCCGGGACGTCGACAAGAGACCCAGTACTTC. The chain is built from TRBV7-2 and TRBJ2-5; possibly TRBD1 or TRBD2 for D (5 bases each). V was pared by 5 bases and J by 2 bases, with 15 bases between. This CDR3 is built from 15 residues. Per the germline V gene, CDR1 is SGHTA and CDR2 is FQGNSA.

The V gene is TRBV5-1, the J gene TRBJ2-6; D call uncertain. The germline gives CDR1 SGHRS, CDR2 YFSETQ. V lost 2 bases, J lost 0 bases, and 6 bases lay in between. CDR3 length: 15 residues. As DNA, the CDR3 is TGCGCCAGCAGCTTTCTTACCTCTGGGGCCAACGTCCTGACTTTC. Protein product: CASSFLTSGANVLTF.

In this sample, this clonotype turned up many times. The chain joins TRBV4-1 to TRBJ2-1, with D perhaps matching TRBD1 (5 bases). Trimming shortened V by 1 base and J by 7 bases, and 8 bases separated the two germline ends. Germline CDR1 and CDR2: MGHRA and YSYEKL. This CDR3 is built from 13 residues. The CDR3 loop reads CASSQVGANEQFF. As DNA, the CDR3 is TGCGCCAGCAGCCAAGTTGGGGCAAATGAGCAGTTCTTC.

The rearrangement links TRBV19 to TRBJ2-7, with TRBD1 matching over 7 bases. The CDR3 is made up of 15 amino acids. The V segment lost 0 bases and the J segment 2 bases; nucleotides outside the gene matches: 4. The germline V gene has CDR1 LNHDA and CDR2 SQIVND (reference sequence). CDR3 bases: TGTGCCAGTAGTATAGAAGGCAGGGGGACCTACGAGCAGTACTTC. Protein product: CASSIEGRGTYEQYF.

V usage is TRBV4-1 and J usage is TRBJ1-3, with D tentatively TRBD1 (5 bases). CDR1 is MGHRA and CDR2 is YSYEKL in the germline V gene. The CDR3 is 18 residues long. V gave up 0 bases and J gave up 1 base, with 16 bases separating them. CDR3 bases: TGCGCCAGCAGCCAAGATCTAGGAGGGGACGGGTCTGGAAACACCATATATTTT. Its protein is CASSQDLGGDGSGNTIYF.

The V call is TRBV10-3, the J call TRBJ1-2, with 8 bases that match TRBD1. The V gene end was trimmed by 4 bases and the J gene end by 2 bases; junction bases not matched to a gene: 12. CDR3 size: 17 residues. CDR1 is ENHRY, CDR2 SYGVKD, per germline. CDR3 protein: CAISVAGTGGTNYGYTF. CDR3 sequence (DNA): TGTGCCATCAGTGTTGCCGGAACAGGGGGTACAAACTATGGCTACACCTTC.